Included here is one T cell receptor (beta chain) sequence, with context. The sample contains more than one DNA sequence encoding this CDR3. Germline lookup yields CDR1 MNHNY and CDR2 SVGAGI (reference sequence). J gave up 4 bases and V 5 bases, and 6 bases lay outside the gene matches. The CDR3 totals 14 residues. This record belongs to a study of OX40 agonist ivuxolimab in advanced cancers. TCRdb's copy holds only in-frame clones and misses some; the assay was immunoSEQ multiplex PCR. The data show some 85,000 clones, 88% seen once. This TCR derives from an adult with an advanced solid tumor such as melanoma, head and neck, liver or kidney cancer. This sequence joins TRBV6-6 and TRBJ1-2; 8 bases map to TRBD1. This specimen consisted of CD4+ or CD8+ T cells sorted from blood, obtained in a trial of the OX40 agonist ivuxolimab. CDR3 nucleotides: TGTGCCAGCAGTCCGACGGGACAGGCCTATGGCTACACCTTC. Translation gives CASSPTGQAYGYTF.